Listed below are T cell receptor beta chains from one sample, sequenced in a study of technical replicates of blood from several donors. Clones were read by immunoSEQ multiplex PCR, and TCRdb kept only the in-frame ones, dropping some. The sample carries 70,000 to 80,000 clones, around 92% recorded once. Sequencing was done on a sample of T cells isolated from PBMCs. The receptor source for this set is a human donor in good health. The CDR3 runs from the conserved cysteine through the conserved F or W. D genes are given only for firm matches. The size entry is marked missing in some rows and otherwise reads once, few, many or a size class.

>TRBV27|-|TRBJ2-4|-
CASSTWAKNIQYF
TGTGCCAGCAGTACTTGGGCCAAAAACATTCAGTACTTC
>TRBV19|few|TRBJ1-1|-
CASSIYRAEEAFF
TGTGCCAGTAGTATATACAGGGCGGAGGAAGCTTTCTTT
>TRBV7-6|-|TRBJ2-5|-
CASSLKPGYQETQYF
TGTGCCAGCAGCCTCAAACCGGGGTACCAAGAGACCCAGTACTTC
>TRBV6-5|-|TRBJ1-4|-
CASRFGNEKLFF
TGTGCCAGCCGGTTCGGGAATGAAAAACTGTTTTTT
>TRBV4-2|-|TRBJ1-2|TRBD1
CASSQEGQYYGYTF
TGTGCCAGCAGCCAAGAGGGACAGTACTATGGCTACACCTTC
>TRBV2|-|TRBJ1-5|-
CASSAQGVSNQPQHF
TGTGCCAGCAGTGCTCAGGGTGTAAGCAATCAGCCCCAGCATTTT
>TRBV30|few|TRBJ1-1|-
CAWSVKRSDTEAFF
TGTGCCTGGAGTGTAAAAAGGTCGGACACGGAAGCTTTCTTT
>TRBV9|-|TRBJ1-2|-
CASSPTSGTRGYTF
TGTGCCAGCAGCCCCACCTCCGGGACAAGAGGCTACACCTTC
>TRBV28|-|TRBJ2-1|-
CASSLLIQAVSYNEQFF
TGTGCCAGCAGTTTATTAATTCAAGCGGTATCTTACAATGAGCAGTTCTTC
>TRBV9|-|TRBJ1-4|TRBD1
CASSDGQGESEKLFF
TGTGCCAGCAGCGACGGACAGGGAGAGTCTGAAAAACTGTTTTTT
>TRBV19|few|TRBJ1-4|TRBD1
CASSMGTGSNEKLFF
TGTGCCAGTAGTATGGGGACAGGATCTAATGAAAAACTGTTTTTT
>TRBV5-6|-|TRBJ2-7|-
CASSYGTSYEQYF
TGTGCCAGCAGCTATGGGACATCGTACGAGCAGTACTTC
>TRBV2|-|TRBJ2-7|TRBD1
CASNRPGTGSDEQYF
TGTGCCAGCAATCGACCCGGGACAGGGAGTGACGAGCAGTACTTC
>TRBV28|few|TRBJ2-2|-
CASSLILGELFF
TGTGCCAGCAGTTTAATCCTCGGGGAGCTGTTTTTT
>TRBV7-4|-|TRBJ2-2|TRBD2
CASNLTSGIIIRTGELFF
TGTGCCAGCAACCTAACTAGCGGGATTATTATAAGGACCGGGGAGCTGTTTTTT
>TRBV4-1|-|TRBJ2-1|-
CASSQESANNWDEQFF
TGCGCCAGCAGCCAGGAAAGCGCGAATAATTGGGATGAGCAGTTCTTC
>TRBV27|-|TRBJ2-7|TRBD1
CASSRTGGYYEQYF
TGTGCCAGCAGTAGGACAGGGGGTTACTACGAGCAGTACTTC
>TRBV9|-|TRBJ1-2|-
CASSTHTLGYTF
TGTGCCAGCAGCACCCACACGCTGGGCTACACCTTC
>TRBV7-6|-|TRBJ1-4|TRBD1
CASSLLGGESQRELFF
TGTGCCAGCAGCTTACTAGGGGGCGAGTCTCAAAGGGAACTGTTTTTT
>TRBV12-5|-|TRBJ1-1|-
CASGLEGGTEAFF
TGTGCTAGTGGTTTGGAAGGCGGCACTGAAGCTTTCTTT
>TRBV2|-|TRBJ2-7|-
CASKRLYYEQYF
TGTGCCAGCAAGCGACTCTACTACGAGCAGTACTTC
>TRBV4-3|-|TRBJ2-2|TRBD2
CASSQASGSVWGGELFF
TGCGCCAGCAGCCAAGCTAGCGGGAGTGTCTGGGGCGGGGAGCTGTTTTTT
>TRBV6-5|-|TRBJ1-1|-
CASSPGSYREAFF
TGTGCCAGCAGCCCAGGATCCTACCGTGAAGCTTTCTTT
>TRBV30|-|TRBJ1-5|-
CAWTGAGGNQPQHF
TGTGCCTGGACCGGGGCAGGGGGCAATCAGCCCCAGCATTTT
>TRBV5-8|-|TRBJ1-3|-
CASSLSGDGGNTIYF
TGTGCCAGCAGCTTATCAGGGGATGGTGGAAACACCATATATTTT
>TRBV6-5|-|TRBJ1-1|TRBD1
CASSYRGRNTEAFF
TGTGCCAGCAGTTACAGGGGGCGGAACACTGAAGCTTTCTTT
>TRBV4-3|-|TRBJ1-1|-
CASSLNPGDTEAFF
TGCGCCAGCAGTCTGAACCCGGGAGACACTGAAGCTTTCTTT
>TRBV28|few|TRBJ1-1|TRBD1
CASSSQGTGLAFF
TGTGCCAGCAGCTCACAGGGGACAGGGCTCGCTTTCTTT
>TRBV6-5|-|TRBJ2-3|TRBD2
CASSKLAGADTQYF
TGTGCCAGCAGTAAACTAGCGGGTGCAGATACGCAGTATTTT
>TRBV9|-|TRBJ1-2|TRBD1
CASSLGGGAGYTF
TGTGCCAGCAGCCTAGGAGGGGGCGCGGGCTACACCTTC
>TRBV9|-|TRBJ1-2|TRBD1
CASSVGTGGDYGYTF
TGTGCCAGCAGCGTTGGTACAGGGGGGGACTATGGCTACACCTTC
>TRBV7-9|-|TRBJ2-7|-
CASSPGASYEQYF
TGTGCCAGCAGCCCAGGTGCCTCCTACGAGCAGTACTTC
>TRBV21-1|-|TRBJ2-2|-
CASSNPLNTGELFF
TGTGCCAGCAGCAATCCACTCAACACCGGGGAGCTGTTTTTT
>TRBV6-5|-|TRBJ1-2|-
CASSYVDSNYGYTF
TGTGCCAGCAGTTACGTCGACAGTAACTATGGCTACACCTTC
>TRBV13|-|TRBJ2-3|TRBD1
CASSFRGQGADTQYF
TGTGCCAGCAGCTTTAGGGGACAGGGGGCAGATACGCAGTATTTT
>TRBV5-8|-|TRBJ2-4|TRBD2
CASSLLTSGKNIQYF
TGTGCCAGCAGCTTGCTGACTAGCGGGAAAAACATTCAGTACTTC
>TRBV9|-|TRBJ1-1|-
CASSVEGNTEAFF
TGTGCCAGCAGCGTCGAGGGGAACACTGAAGCTTTCTTT
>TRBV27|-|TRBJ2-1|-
CASSYSGNEQFF
TGTGCCAGCAGTTATAGCGGCAATGAGCAGTTCTTC
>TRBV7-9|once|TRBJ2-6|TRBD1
CASSSDRASGANVLTF
TGTGCCAGCAGCTCCGACAGGGCCTCTGGGGCCAACGTCCTGACTTTC
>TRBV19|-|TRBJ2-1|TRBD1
CASSGTGGVYNEQFF
TGTGCCAGCTCCGGGACAGGGGGTGTCTACAATGAGCAGTTCTTC
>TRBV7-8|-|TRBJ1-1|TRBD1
CASSSGGPMNTEAFF
TGTGCCAGCAGCTCAGGGGGCCCCATGAACACTGAAGCTTTCTTT
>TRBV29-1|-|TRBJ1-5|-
CSVEQGSNQPQHF
TGCAGCGTCGAGCAGGGGAGCAATCAGCCCCAGCATTTT
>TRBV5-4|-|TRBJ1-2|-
CASSLSSGLDYGYTF
TGTGCCAGCAGCTTGAGCTCAGGCCTGGACTATGGCTACACCTTC
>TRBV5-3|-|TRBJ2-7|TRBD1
CARSDRDRNYGEQYF
TGTGCCAGAAGCGATAGGGACAGGAACTACGGGGAGCAGTACTTC
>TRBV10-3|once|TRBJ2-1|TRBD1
CAILTGGPSLGYNEQFF
TGTGCCATCTTAACAGGGGGCCCCTCGCTAGGGTACAATGAGCAGTTCTTC
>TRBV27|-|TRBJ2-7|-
CASSLRQGYEQYF
TGTGCCAGCAGTTTGAGGCAGGGCTACGAGCAGTACTTC
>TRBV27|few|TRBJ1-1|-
CASSLFGLMNTEAFF
TGTGCCAGCAGTTTATTTGGACTCATGAACACTGAAGCTTTCTTT
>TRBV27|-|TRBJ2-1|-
CASSPSRSYNEQFF
TGTGCCAGCAGTCCGTCCCGCTCCTACAATGAGCAGTTCTTC
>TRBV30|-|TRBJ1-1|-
CAWSVGGNTEAFF
TGTGCCTGGAGTGTAGGGGGGAACACTGAAGCTTTCTTT
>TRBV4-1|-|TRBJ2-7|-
CASSQDKGGNYYEQYF
TGCGCCAGCAGCCAAGACAAAGGAGGAAACTACTACGAGCAGTACTTC
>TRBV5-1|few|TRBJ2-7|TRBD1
CASSEGTAYEQYF
TGCGCCAGCAGTGAAGGGACAGCCTACGAGCAGTACTTC
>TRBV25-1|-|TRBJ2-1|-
CASSVPLAGEQFF
TGTGCCAGCAGTGTCCCCTTAGCCGGCGAGCAGTTCTTC
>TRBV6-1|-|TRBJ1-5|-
CASTSRAGQPQHF
TGTGCCAGCACTTCCAGGGCAGGCCAGCCCCAGCATTTT